A selection of T cell receptor beta chains follows, all from one sample in a study of circulating tumor DNA in untreated peripheral T-cell lymphoma. Repertoires were generated with immunoSEQ multiplex PCR, while TCRdb's copy carries only in-frame clones and drops some. The profile covers about 1,800 clones, with approximately 87% appearing a single time and approximately 76% taken by the ten largest. Sequencing was done on a sample of tumor tissue. These receptor sequences come from a human donor with peripheral T-cell lymphoma. Each CDR3 is given with its conserved first and last residue. Size is omitted from some rows. Given values are once, few, many or a class for expanded clones.

CDR3aa: CASSARNDLLPYEQYF
abundance: NA
v_gene: TRBV11-3
j_gene: TRBJ2-7
len: 16

CDR3aa: CASSPLGQEYHQPQHF
abundance: NA
v_gene: TRBV11-3
j_gene: TRBJ1-5
len: 16

CDR3aa: CASSQSGDRGFYGYTF
abundance: NA
v_gene: TRBV23-1
j_gene: TRBJ1-2
len: 16

CDR3aa: CASGGSETQYF
abundance: NA
v_gene: TRBV6-4
j_gene: TRBJ2-5
len: 11

CDR3aa: CASSSGLRSNEQFF
abundance: NA
v_gene: TRBV11-3
j_gene: TRBJ2-1
len: 14

CDR3aa: CTSSHRRWADGELFF
abundance: NA
v_gene: TRBV14
j_gene: TRBJ2-2
len: 15

CDR3aa: CATSSPSRVGEKLFF
abundance: few
v_gene: TRBV15
j_gene: TRBJ1-4
len: 15

CDR3aa: CAWRGTGGVNEQFF
abundance: NA
v_gene: TRBV30
j_gene: TRBJ2-1
len: 14

CDR3aa: CASSQDAQGVANEKLFF
abundance: NA
v_gene: TRBV1
j_gene: TRBJ1-4
len: 17

CDR3aa: CASSQAGGEPDTQYF
abundance: NA
v_gene: TRBV6-8
j_gene: TRBJ2-3
len: 15

CDR3aa: CATSRDTGGSYNEQFF
abundance: once
v_gene: TRBV15
j_gene: TRBJ2-1
len: 16

CDR3aa: CASSPYSLDREGEKLFF
abundance: NA
v_gene: TRBV28
j_gene: TRBJ1-4
len: 17

CDR3aa: CASSFSSGGSTQYF
abundance: NA
v_gene: TRBV7-6
j_gene: TRBJ2-3
len: 14

CDR3aa: CASSDRHNQPQHF
abundance: NA
v_gene: TRBV19
j_gene: TRBJ1-5
len: 13

CDR3aa: CASSPNNKPGDGNQPQHF
abundance: NA
v_gene: TRBV7-6
j_gene: TRBJ1-5
len: 18

CDR3aa: CASSLGRADGYTF
abundance: NA
v_gene: TRBV7-4
j_gene: TRBJ1-2
len: 13

CDR3aa: CTSSRLASSYNEQFF
abundance: NA
v_gene: TRBV7-1
j_gene: TRBJ2-1
len: 15

CDR3aa: CASSFVQLSWEGASSPLHF
abundance: NA
v_gene: TRBV5-1
j_gene: TRBJ1-6
len: 19

CDR3aa: CASSSLTNYNSPLHF
abundance: NA
v_gene: TRBV11-3
j_gene: TRBJ1-6
len: 15

CDR3aa: CASSAGTGIWPQHF
abundance: NA
v_gene: TRBV19
j_gene: TRBJ1-5
len: 14

CDR3aa: CASSDRDTGELFF
abundance: NA
v_gene: TRBV6-8
j_gene: TRBJ2-2
len: 13